The present entry profiles one T cell receptor beta chain with its context. No antigen is known for it. The junction does not match germline at one end; this may be a read error. CDR1 and CDR2 (SGHDN, FVKESK) derive from the germline V gene. CDR3 length: 13 amino acids, cysteine to phenylalanine. Here the CDR3 DNA is all that survives: 39 bases in frame from base 1. The sample belongs to a study of blood T cell repertoires in COVID-19 (dated by TCRdb to 2019 to 2021). Study-level background: The collaborator samples originated in the United States, Italy and Spain and spanned the acute and convalescent phases of COVID-19. The prospective study material was composed of cDNA or gDNA derived from T cells, B-cell-depleted T cells, or PBMCs. Subjects who had been exposed to COVID-19, were actively infected with it, or had recovered from it provided the deeply sampled blood TCRbeta repertoires that made up the dataset. A freely available public database, intended as a resource for researchers studying the immune response to SARS-CoV-2, is where the repertoires were released. The samples were drawn from two sources: the first 160 participants of the ongoing ImmuneRACE study, and some 1,300 subjects contributed by 6 global collaborators. Nearly every sample came with metadata listing a de-identified subject ID, COVID-19 status, age in years and sex. Where available, HLA class I and class II types were taken from metadata supplied by the sample provider and were not determined by assay-based typing. Study-wide conclusions, independent of this receptor: Clinical and demographic metadata were provided uncurated, with the amount varying by source and participant.

Each collaborating institution followed its own protocols to collect whole blood in K2EDTA tubes. Collaborator samples were shipped for TCRbeta analysis as frozen whole blood, isolated PBMCs, or DNA extracted from either sample type. TCRbeta CDR3 regions were amplified from genomic DNA using the immunoSEQ Assay, a bias-controlled multiplex PCR. Per the original workflow: Within the assay, amplification of reference gene primers was used to estimate how many nucleated cells each sample contained. Sequence reads were collapsed and filtered to measure the absolute abundance of every unique TCRbeta CDR3 rearrangement. Productive Simpson clonality was computed per sample as the square root of Simpson's diversity index over productive rearrangements. TCRdb retrieved this table from immuneACCESS and kept in-frame rearrangements only. Not all clones are present; in checked studies, unresolved V genes account for under half, and no reason is known for the remainder. The V and J calls and clone size were taken over from that table, and D and trimming were inferred from the DNA. The sample table contains 70,000 to 95,000 clones; only one count was recorded for 65% to 85% of them. The top ten clonotypes cover 1.5% to 2% of the sample.

The clonotype comes from a woman in her sixties with acute or convalescent COVID-19. This chain is built from TRBV14 and TRBJ2-1, with TRBD2 matching 7 junction bases. Input material: peripheral blood. Read as DNA, the sequence is TGTGCCAGCAGCCAAGATACGGGGGGAGGATCGATCTTC. It codes for CASSQDTGGGSIF.